This T cell receptor (beta chain) was profiled in a study of response to subunit inactivated influenza vaccine. Findings of the study overall: Each seasonal flu vaccination may recruit only limited new T cells, authors suggested.

Germline loops: CDR1 SGDLS, CDR2 YYNGEE. The CDR3 loop spans 17 amino acids. J lost 5 bases, V lost 3 bases, and 13 bases had no gene match. A word on this clonotype: Its antigen is not identified.

TCRdb called the RT-PCR reads again in MiXCR, with one record for every CDR3 protein. The sample has about 700,000 distinct CDR3 sequences, roughly 15% seen once. The sequencing used PBMCs from blood, collected approximately 15 days before vaccination. The rearrangement uses TRBV9 and TRBJ2-3; 9 positions agree with TRBD2. The TCR comes from a man aged 50 to 60 who received an inactivated influenza vaccine. Here the CDR3 DNA reads TGTGCCAGCAGCGCCCTTGCGTCTGCGGGAGGGCTAGATACGCAGTATTTT. Encoded protein: CASSALASAGGLDTQYF.